Given below is one T cell receptor (beta chain) in context. Germline V gene lookup returns CDR1 SGHTA and CDR2 FQGNSA. The CDR3 sequence is 15 residues long. The V gene end was trimmed by 4 bases and the J gene end by 3 bases; junction bases not matched to a gene: 7. In TCRdb, the RT-PCR reads were re-called with MiXCR into one record per CDR3 protein. The sample consists of about 500,000 distinct CDR3 sequences, approximately 17% of them appearing once. The record originates from a study of response to subunit inactivated influenza vaccine. This clonotype was obtained from a man between 50 and 75 years old who received an inactivated influenza vaccine. This chain links TRBV7-2 with TRBJ2-3; TRBD2 matches 7 bases. Sequenced material: CD4+ T cells sorted from PBMCs, taken 23 months after vaccination. CDR3 amino acids: CASSSSGVKTDTQYF. CDR3 DNA sequence: TGTGCCAGCAGCTCCAGCGGGGTTAAGACAGATACGCAGTATTTT.